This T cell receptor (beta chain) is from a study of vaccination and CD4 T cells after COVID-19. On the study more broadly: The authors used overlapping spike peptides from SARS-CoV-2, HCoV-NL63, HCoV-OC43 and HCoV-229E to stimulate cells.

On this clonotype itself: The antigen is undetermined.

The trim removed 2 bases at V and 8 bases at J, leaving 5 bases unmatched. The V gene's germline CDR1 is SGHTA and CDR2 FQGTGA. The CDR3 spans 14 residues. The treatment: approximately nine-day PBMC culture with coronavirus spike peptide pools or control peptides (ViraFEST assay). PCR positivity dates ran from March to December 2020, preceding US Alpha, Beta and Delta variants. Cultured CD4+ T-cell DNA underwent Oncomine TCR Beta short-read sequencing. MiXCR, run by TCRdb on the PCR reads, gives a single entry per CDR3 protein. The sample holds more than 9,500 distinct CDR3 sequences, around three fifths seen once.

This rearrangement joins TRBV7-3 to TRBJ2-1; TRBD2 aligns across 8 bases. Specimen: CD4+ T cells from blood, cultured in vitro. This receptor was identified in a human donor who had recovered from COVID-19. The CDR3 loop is CASSLFSGSYEQFF. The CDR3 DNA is TGTGCCAGCAGCTTATTCAGCGGGAGCTATGAGCAGTTCTTC.